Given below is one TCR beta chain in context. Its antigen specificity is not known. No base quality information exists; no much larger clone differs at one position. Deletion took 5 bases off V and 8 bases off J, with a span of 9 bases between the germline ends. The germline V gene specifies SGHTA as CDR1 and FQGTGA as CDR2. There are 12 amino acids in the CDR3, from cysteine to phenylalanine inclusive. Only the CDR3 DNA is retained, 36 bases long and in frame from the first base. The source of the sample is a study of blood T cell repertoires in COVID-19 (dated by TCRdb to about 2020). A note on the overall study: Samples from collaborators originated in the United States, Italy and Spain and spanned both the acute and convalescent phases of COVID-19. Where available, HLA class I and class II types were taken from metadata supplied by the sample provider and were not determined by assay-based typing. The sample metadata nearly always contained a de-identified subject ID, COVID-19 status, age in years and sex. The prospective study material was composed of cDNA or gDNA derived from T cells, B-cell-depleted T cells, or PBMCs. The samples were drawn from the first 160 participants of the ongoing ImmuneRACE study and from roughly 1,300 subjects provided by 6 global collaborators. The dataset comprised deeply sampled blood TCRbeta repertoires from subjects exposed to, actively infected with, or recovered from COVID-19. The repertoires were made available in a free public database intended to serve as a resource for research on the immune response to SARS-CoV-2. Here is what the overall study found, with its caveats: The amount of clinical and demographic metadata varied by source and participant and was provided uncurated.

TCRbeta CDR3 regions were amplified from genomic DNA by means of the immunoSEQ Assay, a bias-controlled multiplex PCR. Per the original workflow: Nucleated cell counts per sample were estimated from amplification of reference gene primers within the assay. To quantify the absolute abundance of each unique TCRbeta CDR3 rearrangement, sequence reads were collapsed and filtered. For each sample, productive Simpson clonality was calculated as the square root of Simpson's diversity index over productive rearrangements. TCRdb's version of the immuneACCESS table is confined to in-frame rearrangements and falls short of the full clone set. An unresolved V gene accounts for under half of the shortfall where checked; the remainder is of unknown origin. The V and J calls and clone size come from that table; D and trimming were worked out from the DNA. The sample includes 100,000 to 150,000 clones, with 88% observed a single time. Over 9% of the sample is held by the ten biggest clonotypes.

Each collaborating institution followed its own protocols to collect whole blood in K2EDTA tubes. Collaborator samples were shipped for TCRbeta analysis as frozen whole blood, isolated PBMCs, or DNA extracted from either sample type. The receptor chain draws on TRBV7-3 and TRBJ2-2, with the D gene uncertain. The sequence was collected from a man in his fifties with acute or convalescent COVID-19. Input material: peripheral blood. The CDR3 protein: CASSRAGGELFF. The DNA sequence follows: TGTGCCAGCAGCCGCGCCGGTGGGGAGCTGTTTTTT.